Listed below are T cell receptor beta chains from one sample, sequenced in a study of molecular identifiers for immune sequencing clone quantification. TCRdb processed the PCR reads anew with MiXCR; each CDR3 protein has one entry. Here the sample spans fewer than 8,500 distinct CDR3 sequences, just under 35% being singletons. The sequencing input was naive CD8+ T cells from blood, with Jurkat cell RNA spiked in. The receptors stem from a human donor in good health. Some libraries in this study had Jurkat cell RNA spiked in. CDR3s include the opening cysteine and the closing phenylalanine or tryptophan. Each record gives: D gene, V gene, J gene, clone size, CDR3 DNA, CDR3 protein. A D gene is named only where the DNA matches it firmly. Only part of the rows carry a size: once, few, many, or a class if the clone is expanded.

.	TRBV14	TRBJ2-1	few	TGTGCCAGCAGCCAACGGCCTTCACTCCGATTCGATGAGCAGTTCTTC	CASSQRPSLRFDEQFF
.	TRBV5-4	TRBJ2-3	few	TGTGCCAGCAGCGGACACAGCCAAGATACGCAGTATTTT	CASSGHSQDTQYF
.	TRBV7-7	TRBJ2-5	few	TGTGCCAGCAGCTTTCCCCTATTCGAGAAAGAGACCCAGTACTTC	CASSFPLFEKETQYF
TRBD2	TRBV4-2	TRBJ2-7	medium-sized	TGTGCCAGCAGCATAAGCGGGGAATACTACGAGCAGTACTTC	CASSISGEYYEQYF
.	TRBV5-1	TRBJ2-5	.	TGCGCCAGCAGCTACTTACAAGAGACCCAGTACTTC	CASSYLQETQYF
.	TRBV4-2	TRBJ2-7	few	TGTGCCAGCAGCCAAGCAGGACCGGGCGAGCAGTACTTC	CASSQAGPGEQYF
.	TRBV9	TRBJ2-7	.	TGTGCCAGCAGCGTAGGGGGGTCCCACGAGCAGTACTTC	CASSVGGSHEQYF
.	TRBV7-2	TRBJ2-3	medium-sized	TGTGCCAGCAGCTACTCAGTGATCACAGATACGCAGTATTTT	CASSYSVITDTQYF
TRBD2	TRBV4-1	TRBJ2-1	.	TGCGCCAGCAGCCACCCCACTAGCGGGAGCCACAATGAGCAGTTCTTC	CASSHPTSGSHNEQFF
TRBD2	TRBV28	TRBJ2-1	few	TGTGCCACCTGCCGGGGCGGGAGTGGCAATGAGCAGTTCTTC	CATCRGGSGNEQFF
.	TRBV20-1	TRBJ2-6	few	TGCAGTGCCCGAAGCCCGGGTCTTCGGCTCTCTGGGGCCAACGTCCTGACTTTC	CSARSPGLRLSGANVLTF
.	TRBV29-1	TRBJ2-7	few	TGCAGCGTTGGTGGCCCCTACGAGCAGTACTTC	CSVGGPYEQYF
.	TRBV21-1	TRBJ2-6	.	TGTGCCAACAAGGCTAGCGGGAGTCTCGCTGGGGCCAACGTCCTGACTTTC	CANKASGSLAGANVLTF
.	TRBV15	TRBJ2-1	few	TGTGCCACCACTTTGGGGGGCGACGATGAGCAGTTCTTC	CATTLGGDDEQFF
TRBD2	TRBV7-6	TRBJ2-7	.	TGTGCCAGCAGCCCTGGGACTAGCGGAAAAATTGGGCAGTACTTC	CASSPGTSGKIGQYF
.	TRBV28	TRBJ1-1	medium-sized	TGTGCCAGCAGCCTCTGGGGGCCAACTGAAGCTTTCTTT	CASSLWGPTEAFF
TRBD1	TRBV28	TRBJ1-5	.	TGTGCCAGCAGATTGGGACAGGGAAGCCATCAGCTCCAGCATTTT	CASRLGQGSHQLQHF
TRBD2	TRBV12-3/TRBV12-4	TRBJ2-7	.	TGTGCCAGCAACCTACTAGCGGGGGACGAGCAGTACTTC	CASNLLAGDEQYF
TRBD2	TRBV27	TRBJ2-6	medium-sized	TGTGCCAGCAGTATTAGCGGGACCCTATACGGGGCCAACGTCCTGACTTTC	CASSISGTLYGANVLTF
.	TRBV7-6	TRBJ2-3	medium-sized	TGTGCCAGCAGCTTAGACCAGGCCGGTGCTGGGGATACGCAGTATTTT	CASSLDQAGAGDTQYF
TRBD2	TRBV4-1	TRBJ2-3	.	TGCGCCAGCAGCCAACCGGGACTAGCGGATCCCCCCGTTGGCACAGATACGCAGTATTTT	CASSQPGLADPPVGTDTQYF
.	TRBV9	TRBJ1-1	few	TGTGCCAGCAGCGTAGAGGCAGCGAACACTGAAGCTTTCTTT	CASSVEAANTEAFF
.	TRBV4-2	TRBJ2-3	.	TGCGCCCGCAGCCAAGAGATCGGCCTGGCTAGCACAGATACGCAGTATTTT	CARSQEIGLASTDTQYF
.	TRBV12-3/TRBV12-4	TRBJ1-2	.	TGTGCCAGCAGTTTGTTGCAGTATGGCTACACCTTC	CASSLLQYGYTF
TRBD1	TRBV6-2/TRBV6-3	TRBJ2-3	.	TGTGCCAGCAGTTACTCTACGGGACAGGGATACACAGATACGCAGAATTTT	CASSYSTGQGYTDTQNF
.	TRBV7-8	TRBJ2-3	medium-sized	TGTGCCAGCAGCCATTCGGGGAGCACAGATACGCAGTATTTT	CASSHSGSTDTQYF
TRBD1	TRBV28	TRBJ1-5	.	TGTGCCAGCAGTACGGCTAGACAGGGAGTCAATCTGCCCCTGCATTTT	CASSTARQGVNLPLHF
.	TRBV9	TRBJ2-7	medium-sized	TGTGCCAGCAGCGTATTAGGGTCCTCCTACGAGCAGTACTTC	CASSVLGSSYEQYF
TRBD1	TRBV28	TRBJ2-5	.	TGTGCCAGCAGTTTATTACAGGGGGCGTGGGAGACCCAGTACTTC	CASSLLQGAWETQYF
TRBD2	TRBV6-2/TRBV6-3	TRBJ2-3	.	TGTGCCAGCAGTTACTCATGGCTAGCGGACCTCTACACAGATACGCAGTATTTT	CASSYSWLADLYTDTQYF
.	TRBV5-6	TRBJ2-2	.	TGTGCCAGCACCCTAGAATTGAGGGACACCGGGGAGCTGTTTTTT	CASTLELRDTGELFF
.	TRBV7-9	TRBJ1-1	medium-sized	TGTGCCAGCAGCTTAGTGCAGGGTGCTGAAGCTTTCTTT	CASSLVQGAEAFF
.	TRBV4-3	TRBJ2-2	.	TGCGCCAGCAGCCAAGGGCTAGCGAGCACCGGGGAGCTGTTTTTT	CASSQGLASTGELFF
.	TRBV28	TRBJ1-4	few	TGTGCCAGCAGTTTATCAGGGTACAATGAAAAACTGTTTTTT	CASSLSGYNEKLFF
TRBD2	TRBV7-9	TRBJ2-3	medium-sized	TGTGCCAGCAGCTTAGCTCCACCTAGCGGCCGCACAGATACGCAGTATTTT	CASSLAPPSGRTDTQYF
.	TRBV4-1	TRBJ1-5	few	TGCGCCAGCAGCCAAGCTTATAGCAATCAGCCCCAGCATTTT	CASSQAYSNQPQHF
.	TRBV28	TRBJ1-5	.	TGTGCCAGCAGTACCCTGGGAAATCAGCCCCAGCATTTT	CASSTLGNQPQHF
TRBD2	TRBV5-1	TRBJ2-3	.	TGCGCCAGCAGCATCCCCCCAGCGGGAGGGCCGGAAGATACACAGTATTTT	CASSIPPAGGPEDTQYF
TRBD1	TRBV2	TRBJ2-3	medium-sized	TGTGCCAGCAACGGAAAGATGGGGCAGGGGGCAATCGATACGCAGTATTTT	CASNGKMGQGAIDTQYF
.	TRBV12-3/TRBV12-4	TRBJ2-3	.	TGTGCCAGCAGTTTGGCAGCCTACCCCACAGATACGCTGTATTTT	CASSLAAYPTDTLYF
.	TRBV28	TRBJ2-3	few	TGTGCCAGCAGTCACTACCTTGGGGCGGTGATGATTGATACGCAGTATTTT	CASSHYLGAVMIDTQYF
.	TRBV28	TRBJ2-7	medium-sized	TGTGCCAGCAGCCCCCGCGGGCCTTACTACGAGCAGTACTTC	CASSPRGPYYEQYF
.	TRBV2	TRBJ2-7	.	TGTGCCAGCAGGGGCCCGAGGTACGAGCAGTACTTC	CASRGPRYEQYF
TRBD2	TRBV27	TRBJ2-4	.	TGTGCCAGCAGTAGACCGGGGACTAGCATTCAGTACTTC	CASSRPGTSIQYF
.	TRBV9	TRBJ2-5	few	TGTGCCAGCAGCAGGGATGGTACAACAGAGACCCAGTACTTC	CASSRDGTTETQYF
TRBD2	TRBV6-6	TRBJ2-7	once	TGTGCCAGCAGTACGTGGGGGCCGGGAGGGGACGAGCAGTACTTC	CASSTWGPGGDEQYF
TRBD1	TRBV19	TRBJ2-7	few	TGTGCCAGCGCGGTCCTTCCGGGACAGATTTTAAGCTTC	CASAVLPGQILSF
.	TRBV5-1	TRBJ2-7	once	TGCGCCAGCAGCTTGCACCCAGGGGTCGGGTCCTACGAGCAGTACTTC	CASSLHPGVGSYEQYF
TRBD2	TRBV7-9	TRBJ2-1	medium-sized	TGTGCCAGCAGCTCGCTAGCGGGAGGACTCAGCTCCTACAATGAGCAGTTCTTC	CASSSLAGGLSSYNEQFF
TRBD2	TRBV9	TRBJ2-5	.	TGTGCCAGCAGCCGTGGCGGGAGTGTAAAAGAGACCCAGTACTTC	CASSRGGSVKETQYF
TRBD1	TRBV7-9	TRBJ2-3	few	TGTGCCAGCAGCACAACAGGGGGTACTAGCACAGATACGCAGTATTTT	CASSTTGGTSTDTQYF
.	TRBV28	TRBJ2-7	.	TGTGCCAGCAGTTCCCTCCAATCCTACGAGCAGTACTTC	CASSSLQSYEQYF
TRBD1	TRBV19	TRBJ1-1	.	TGTGCCAGTAGTCCGCCGGACAGGAGGGTCGCTGAAGCTTTCTTT	CASSPPDRRVAEAFF
TRBD1	TRBV28	TRBJ2-5	.	TGTGCCAGCTGTTTATTACAGGGGGCGTGGGAGACCCAGTACTTC	CASCLLQGAWETQYF
.	TRBV12-3/TRBV12-4	TRBJ1-2	.	TGTGCCAGCGGTTTAGGTAGCACAGCCTATGGCTACATCTTC	CASGLGSTAYGYIF